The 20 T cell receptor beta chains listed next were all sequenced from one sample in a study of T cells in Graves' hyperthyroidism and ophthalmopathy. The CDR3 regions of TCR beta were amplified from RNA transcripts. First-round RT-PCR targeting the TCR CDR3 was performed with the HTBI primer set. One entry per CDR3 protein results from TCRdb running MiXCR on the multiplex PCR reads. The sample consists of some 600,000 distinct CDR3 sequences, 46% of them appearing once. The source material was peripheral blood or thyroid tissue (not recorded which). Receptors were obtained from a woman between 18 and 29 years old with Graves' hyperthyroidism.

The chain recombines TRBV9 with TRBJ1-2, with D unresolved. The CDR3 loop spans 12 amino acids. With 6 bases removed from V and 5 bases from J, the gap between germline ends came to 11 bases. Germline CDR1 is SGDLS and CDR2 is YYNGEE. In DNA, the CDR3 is TGTGCCAGCACGGGATATTTTTATGGCTACACCTTC. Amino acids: CASTGYFYGYTF.

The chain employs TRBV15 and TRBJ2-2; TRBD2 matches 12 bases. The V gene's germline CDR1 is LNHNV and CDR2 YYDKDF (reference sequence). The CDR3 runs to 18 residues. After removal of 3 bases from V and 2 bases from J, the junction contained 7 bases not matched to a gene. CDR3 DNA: TGTGCCACCAGCAGGGGCGGGACTAGCGGGTTTAACACCGGGGAGCTGTTTTTT. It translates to CATSRGGTSGFNTGELFF.

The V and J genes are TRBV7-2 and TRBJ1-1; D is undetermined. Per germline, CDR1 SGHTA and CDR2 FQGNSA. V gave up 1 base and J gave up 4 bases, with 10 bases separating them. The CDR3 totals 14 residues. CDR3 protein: CASSLGGSPTEAFF. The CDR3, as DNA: TGTGCCAGCAGCTTAGGAGGGTCACCCACTGAAGCTTTCTTT.

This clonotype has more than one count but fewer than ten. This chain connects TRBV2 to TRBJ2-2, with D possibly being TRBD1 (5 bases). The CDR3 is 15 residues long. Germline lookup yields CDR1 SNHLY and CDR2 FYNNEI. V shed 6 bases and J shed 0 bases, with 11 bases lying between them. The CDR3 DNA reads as TGTGCCAGCAGCCACCACAGGTCGAACACCGGGGAGCTGTTTTTT. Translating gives CASSHHRSNTGELFF.

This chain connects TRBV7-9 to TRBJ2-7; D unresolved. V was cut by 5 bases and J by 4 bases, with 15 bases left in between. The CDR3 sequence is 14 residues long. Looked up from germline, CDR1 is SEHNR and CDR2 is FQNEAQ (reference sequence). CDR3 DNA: TGTGCCAGCAGCGTGGGGATAGGGAAATACGAGCAGTACTTC. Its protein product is CASSVGIGKYEQYF.

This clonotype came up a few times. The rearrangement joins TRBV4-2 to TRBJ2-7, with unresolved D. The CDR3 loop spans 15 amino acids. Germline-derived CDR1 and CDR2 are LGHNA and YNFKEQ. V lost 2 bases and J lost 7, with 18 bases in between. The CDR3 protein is CASSQSTAEAREQYF. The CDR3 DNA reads TGTGCCAGCAGCCAATCCACCGCCGAAGCCAGGGAGCAGTACTTC.

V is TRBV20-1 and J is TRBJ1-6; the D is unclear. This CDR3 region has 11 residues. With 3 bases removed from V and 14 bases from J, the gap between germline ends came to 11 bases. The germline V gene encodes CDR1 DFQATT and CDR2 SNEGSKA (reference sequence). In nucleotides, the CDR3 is TGCAGTGCTAGTCGCAGCCCCTCCCTCCACTTT. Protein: CSASRSPSLHF.

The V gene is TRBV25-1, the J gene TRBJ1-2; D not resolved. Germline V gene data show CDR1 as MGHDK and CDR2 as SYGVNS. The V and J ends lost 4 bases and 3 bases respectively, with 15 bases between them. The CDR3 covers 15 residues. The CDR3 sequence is CASSGSLDTHYGYTF. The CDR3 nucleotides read TGTGCCAGCAGTGGCTCCCTCGACACGCACTATGGCTACACCTTC.

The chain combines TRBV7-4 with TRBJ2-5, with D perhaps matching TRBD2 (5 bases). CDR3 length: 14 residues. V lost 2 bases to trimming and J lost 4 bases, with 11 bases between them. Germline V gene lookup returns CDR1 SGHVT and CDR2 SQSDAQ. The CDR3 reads CASSLPGSRETQYF. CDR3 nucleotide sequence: TGTGCCAGCAGCTTACCGGGGTCCCGAGAGACCCAGTACTTC.

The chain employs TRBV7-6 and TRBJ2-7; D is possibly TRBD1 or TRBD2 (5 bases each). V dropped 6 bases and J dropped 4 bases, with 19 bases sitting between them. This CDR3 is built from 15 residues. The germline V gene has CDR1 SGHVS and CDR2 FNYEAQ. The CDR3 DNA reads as TGTGCCAGCAGTTTATATCCGGGGCTAGTTTACGAGCAGTACTTC. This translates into CASSLYPGLVYEQYF.

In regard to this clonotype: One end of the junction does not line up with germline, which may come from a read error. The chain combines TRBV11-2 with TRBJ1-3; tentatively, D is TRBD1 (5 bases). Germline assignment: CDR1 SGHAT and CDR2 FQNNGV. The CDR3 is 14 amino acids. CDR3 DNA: TGCGCCAGCAGCCAAGATAAGGGGGGAAACACCATATATTTT. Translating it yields CASSQDKGGNTIYF.

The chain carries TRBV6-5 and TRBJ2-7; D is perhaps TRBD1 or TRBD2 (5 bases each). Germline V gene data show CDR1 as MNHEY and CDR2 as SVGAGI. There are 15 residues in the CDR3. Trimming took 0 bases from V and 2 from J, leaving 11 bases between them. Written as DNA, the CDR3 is TGTGCCAGCAGTTACTCCCGGGACCCTCCCTACGAGCAGTACTTC. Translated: CASSYSRDPPYEQYF.

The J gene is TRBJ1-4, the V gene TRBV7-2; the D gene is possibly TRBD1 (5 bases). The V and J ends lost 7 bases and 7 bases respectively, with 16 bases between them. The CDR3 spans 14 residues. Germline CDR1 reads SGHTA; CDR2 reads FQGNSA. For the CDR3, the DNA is TGTGCCAGCACGAGCGGGACGATCCGTGAAAAACTGTTTTTT. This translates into CASTSGTIREKLFF.

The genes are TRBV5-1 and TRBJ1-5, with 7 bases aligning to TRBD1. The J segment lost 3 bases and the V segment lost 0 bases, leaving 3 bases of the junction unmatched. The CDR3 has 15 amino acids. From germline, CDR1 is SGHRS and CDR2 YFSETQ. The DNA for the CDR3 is TGCGCCAGCAGCTTGGGTGGACAGGACAATCAGCCCCAGCATTTT. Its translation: CASSLGGQDNQPQHF.

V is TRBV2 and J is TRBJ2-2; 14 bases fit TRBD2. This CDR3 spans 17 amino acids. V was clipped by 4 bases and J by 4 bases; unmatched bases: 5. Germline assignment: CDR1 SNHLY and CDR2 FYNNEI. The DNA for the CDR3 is TGTGCCAGCAGTGGACTAGCGGGAGGGCCGCGCACCGGGGAGCTGTTTTTT. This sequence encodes CASSGLAGGPRTGELFF. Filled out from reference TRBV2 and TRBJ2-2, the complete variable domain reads EPEVTQTPSHQVTQMGQEVILRCVPISNHLYFYWYRQILGQKVEFLVSFYNNEISEKSEIFDDQFSVERPDGSNFTLKIRSTKLEDSAMYFCASSGLAGGPRTGELFFGEGSRLTVL.

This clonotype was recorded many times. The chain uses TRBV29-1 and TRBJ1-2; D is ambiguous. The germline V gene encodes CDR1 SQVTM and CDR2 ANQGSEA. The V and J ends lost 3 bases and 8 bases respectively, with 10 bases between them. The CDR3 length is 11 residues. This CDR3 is CSVDDVRGYTF. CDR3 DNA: TGCAGCGTTGACGACGTCCGGGGCTACACCTTC.

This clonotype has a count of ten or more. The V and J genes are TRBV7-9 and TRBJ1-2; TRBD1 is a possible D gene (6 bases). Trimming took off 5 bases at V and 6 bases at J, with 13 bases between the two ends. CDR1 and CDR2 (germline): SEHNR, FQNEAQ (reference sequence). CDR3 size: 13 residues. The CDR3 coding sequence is TGTGCCAGCAGCGACTGGACAGAGGATGGCTACACCTTC. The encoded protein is CASSDWTEDGYTF.

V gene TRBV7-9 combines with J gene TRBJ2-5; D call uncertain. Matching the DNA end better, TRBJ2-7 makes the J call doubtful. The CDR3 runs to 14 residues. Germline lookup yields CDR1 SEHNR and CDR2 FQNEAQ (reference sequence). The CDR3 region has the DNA TGTGCCAGCAGCCAACCTCCGGAGAGCTACGAGCAGTACTTC. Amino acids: CASSQPPESYEQYF.

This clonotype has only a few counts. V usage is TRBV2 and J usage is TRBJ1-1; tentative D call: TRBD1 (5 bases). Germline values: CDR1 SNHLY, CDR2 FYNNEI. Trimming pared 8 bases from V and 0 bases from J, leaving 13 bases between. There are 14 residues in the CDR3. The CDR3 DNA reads TGTGCCAGCGGGGACGGGAACATGAACACTGAAGCTTTCTTT. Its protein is CASGDGNMNTEAFF.

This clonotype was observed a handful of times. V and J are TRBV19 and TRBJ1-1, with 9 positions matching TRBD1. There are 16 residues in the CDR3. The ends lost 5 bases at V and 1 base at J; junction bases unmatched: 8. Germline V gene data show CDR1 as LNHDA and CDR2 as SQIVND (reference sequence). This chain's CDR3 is CASSRLTGGANTEAFF. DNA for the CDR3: TGTGCCAGTAGTCGTCTAACAGGGGGCGCGAACACTGAAGCTTTCTTT.